Shown below are 21 T cell receptor beta chains from a single sample sequenced in a study of blood T cell repertoires in COVID-19. Assay: immunoSEQ multiplex PCR; the TCRdb copy retains only in-frame clones and omits some. The sample shows about 360,000 clones, over 75% of them seen only once. The sequencing input was PBMCs or T cells enriched from blood (not recorded which). The receptors shown here come from a man aged 25 to 40 who had recovered from COVID-19.

The chain employs TRBV11-2 and TRBJ2-3, with 8 bases matching TRBD2. With 3 bases clipped from V and 2 bases from J, the junction kept 16 bases outside the gene matches. Germline values: CDR1 SGHAT, CDR2 FQNNGV. The CDR3 is 19 residues long. The CDR3 coding sequence is TGTGCCAGCAGCTTCGGAGCGGGGGCCCTAGGGGAGATCACAGATACGCAGTATTTT. Amino acids: CASSFGAGALGEITDTQYF.

The chain combines TRBV11-2 with TRBJ1-1; D gene uncertain. This CDR3 has 13 amino acids. Trimming stripped 5 bases from V and 7 bases from J, with 14 bases between. Per the germline V gene, CDR1 is SGHAT and CDR2 is FQNNGV. Here the CDR3 reads CASSTQAGLEAFF. In nucleotides, the CDR3 is TGTGCCAGCAGCACCCAGGCAGGTCTTGAAGCTTTCTTT.

The V call is TRBV4-1, the J call TRBJ1-2, with D unclear. Germline-derived CDR1 and CDR2 are MGHRA and YSYEKL. The CDR3 contains 16 residues. V dropped 4 bases and J dropped 5 bases, with 20 bases sitting between them. CDR3 loop: CASSREGFLGGYGYTF. The CDR3 nucleotides read TGCGCCAGCAGCCGGGAGGGATTCCTCGGAGGTTATGGCTACACCTTC.

There are a few counts of this clone. The genes are TRBV14 and TRBJ2-1; 9 positions match TRBD1. CDR1 SGHDN and CDR2 FVKESK come from the germline V gene. The CDR3 length is 16 residues. After removal of 4 bases from V and 9 bases from J, the junction contained 13 bases not matched to a gene. In DNA, the CDR3 is TGTGCCAGCAGCCCTCAACAGGGGGCGTTGAGGAGTGAGCAGTTCTTC. Protein: CASSPQQGALRSEQFF. Combining the CDR3 with reference TRBV14 and TRBJ2-1 gives the whole variable domain EAGVTQFPSHSVIEKGQTVTLRCDPISGHDNLYWYRRVMGKEIKFLLHFVKESKQDESGMPNNRFLAERTGGTYSTLKVQPAELEDSGVYFCASSPQQGALRSEQFFGPGTRLTVL.

This chain joins TRBV5-1 and TRBJ2-5; D is perhaps TRBD2 (7 bases). The CDR3 has 15 residues. Germline CDR1 reads SGHRS; CDR2 reads YFSETQ. With 3 bases removed from V and 5 bases from J, the gap between germline ends came to 17 bases. The CDR3 DNA reads TGCGCCAGCAGCTCAACGGGGGGCCCGTGGGAGACCCAGTACTTC. Translated: CASSSTGGPWETQYF.

Written as DNA, the CDR3 is TGTGCCAGCAGTTTATCGTTGAGGTTCAGCTCCTATAATTCACCCCTCCACTTT. Translating it yields CASSLSLRFSSYNSPLHF. The chain carries TRBV27 and TRBJ1-6; D unresolved. The CDR3 sequence is 18 residues long. CDR1 and CDR2 (germline): MNHEY, SMNVEV (reference sequence). Trimming stripped 0 bases from V and 0 bases from J, with 12 bases between.

The chain uses TRBV5-1 and TRBJ1-3; D may be TRBD1 (6 bases). The V and J ends lost 3 bases and 2 bases respectively, with 27 bases between them. CDR3 length: 20 residues. The germline V gene has CDR1 SGHRS and CDR2 YFSETQ. CDR3 amino acids: CASSSTFTGQAVSPGNTIYF. DNA of the CDR3: TGCGCCAGCAGCTCGACGTTTACAGGGCAGGCGGTAAGCCCTGGAAACACCATATATTTT.

J is TRBJ2-2 and V is TRBV9; no reliable D call. From germline, CDR1 is SGDLS and CDR2 YYNGEE. This CDR3 contains 16 residues. V was shortened by 3 bases and J by 4 bases, with 16 bases between the two germline ends. This chain's CDR3 is CASSEPTERFTGELFF. CDR3 DNA sequence: TGTGCCAGCAGCGAACCGACGGAGAGATTCACCGGGGAGCTGTTTTTT.

The rearrangement uses TRBV5-6 and TRBJ2-2; the D is unclear. Trimming took off 2 bases at V and 1 base at J, with 6 bases between the two ends. The CDR3 is 14 amino acids. Per the germline V gene, CDR1 is SGHDT and CDR2 is YYEEEE. The CDR3 loop reads CASSLNRNTGELFF. DNA for the CDR3: TGTGCCAGCAGCTTAAACAGGAACACCGGGGAGCTGTTTTTT. Full variable domain (remainder filled in from reference TRBV5-6 and TRBJ2-2): DAGVTQSPTHLIKTRGQQVTLRCSPKSGHDTVSWYQQALGQGPQFIFQYYEEEERQRGNFPDRFSGHQFPNYSSELNVNALLLGDSALYLCASSLNRNTGELFFGEGSRLTVL.

The J gene is TRBJ2-7, the V gene TRBV5-1; 9 bases align to TRBD1. This CDR3 has 16 residues. CDR1 and CDR2 (germline): SGHRS, YFSETQ. Trimming took 4 bases from V and 2 from J; bases not matched to a gene: 10. CDR3 sequence reads: CASSGPGTGIPYEQYF. DNA for the CDR3: TGCGCCAGCAGCGGGCCGGGGACAGGGATCCCCTACGAGCAGTACTTC.

The chain carries TRBV6-8 and TRBJ1-2; TRBD1 is a possible D gene (6 bases). Trimming cost V 5 bases and J 3 bases, with 13 bases left between them. The CDR3 has 14 amino acids. The germline V gene has CDR1 MNHGY and CDR2 SAAAGT. This CDR3 reads CASSTPGGHYGYTF. In DNA, the CDR3 is TGTGCCAGCAGTACCCCGGGGGGCCACTATGGCTACACCTTC.

V gene TRBV5-1 combines with J gene TRBJ2-7, with 8 bases that match TRBD1. Germline trimming cut 3 bases from V and 0 bases from J; bases unmatched to any gene: 5. The CDR3 is made up of 15 amino acids. CDR1 is SGHRS, CDR2 YFSETQ, per germline. For the CDR3, the DNA is TGCGCCAGCAGCTCGGGGACAGGAAACTCCTACGAGCAGTACTTC. Its translation: CASSSGTGNSYEQYF.

The chain joins TRBV5-6 to TRBJ1-3; 9 positions match TRBD1. Germline V gives CDR1 SGHDT, CDR2 YYEEEE. The CDR3 spans 14 residues. V was clipped by 5 bases and J by 2 bases; unmatched bases: 2. CDR3 amino acids: CASRRDRAGNTIYF. The CDR3 DNA follows: TGTGCCAGCAGGCGGGACAGGGCTGGAAACACCATATATTTT.

The chain couples TRBV7-9 to TRBJ2-3; possible D gene TRBD1, 5 bases. Germline V gives CDR1 SEHNR, CDR2 FQNEAQ (reference sequence). The CDR3 totals 17 residues. V gave up 6 bases and J gave up 1 base, with 20 bases separating them. Here the CDR3 DNA reads TGTGCCAGCAGAAATCCCCATATCGCGACAGGCACAGATACGCAGTATTTT. It codes for CASRNPHIATGTDTQYF.

V gene TRBV5-1 combines with J gene TRBJ1-2; 8 positions match TRBD1. V shed 0 bases, J shed 4 bases, and the junction held 5 bases outside the gene matches. The CDR3 spans 15 residues. Germline CDR1 is SGHRS and CDR2 is YFSETQ. The CDR3 protein is CASSLGADRAYGYTF. CDR3 DNA sequence: TGCGCCAGCAGCTTGGGGGCGGACAGGGCCTATGGCTACACCTTC.

This chain connects TRBV9 to TRBJ2-3; TRBD1 agrees at 9 bases. CDR1 SGDLS and CDR2 YYNGEE come from the germline V gene. The length of the CDR3 is 15 residues. The V gene end was trimmed by 4 bases and the J gene end by 2 bases; junction bases not matched to a gene: 5. CDR3 amino acids: CASSPGTGNTDTQYF. In DNA form, the CDR3 reads TGTGCCAGCAGCCCCGGGACAGGGAACACAGATACGCAGTATTTT.

The chain links TRBV20-1 to TRBJ2-1, with D perhaps TRBD1 (5 bases). This CDR3 has 10 residues. Trimming removed 3 bases at V and 10 bases at J, with 7 bases between. Germline V CDR1 and CDR2: DFQATT, SNEGSKA (reference sequence). The DNA for the CDR3 is TGCAGTGCTAGCTGGGGCGAGCAGTTCTTC. Translating gives CSASWGEQFF.

J is TRBJ2-2 and V is TRBV4-1; D is possibly TRBD2 (6 bases). The CDR3 spans 15 residues. Per germline, CDR1 MGHRA and CDR2 YSYEKL. Deletions cut 5 bases from V and 4 bases from J, with 14 bases between. CDR3 region: CASSVRGEVTGELFF. For the CDR3, the DNA is TGCGCCAGCAGCGTCCGCGGGGAAGTCACCGGGGAGCTGTTTTTT.

J is TRBJ2-7 and V is TRBV6-5; 10 bases match TRBD1. Germline values: CDR1 MNHEY, CDR2 SVGAGI. Trimming removed 7 bases from V and 0 bases from J; junction bases left unmatched: 6. There are 15 residues in the CDR3. The CDR3 region is CASISGTGVSYEQYF. The CDR3 nucleotides read TGTGCCAGCATTTCCGGGACAGGGGTCTCCTACGAGCAGTACTTC.

The chain recombines TRBV19 with TRBJ1-5; D gene uncertain. This CDR3 comprises 14 residues. Germline assignment: CDR1 LNHDA and CDR2 SQIVND (reference sequence). V dropped 7 bases and J dropped 7 bases, with 17 bases sitting between them. The CDR3 protein is CASTLAGKGQPQHF. The CDR3 nucleotides are TGTGCCAGTACCCTCGCGGGGAAAGGGCAGCCCCAGCATTTT.

The V gene is TRBV7-9, the J gene TRBJ1-3, with D uncertain. This CDR3 comprises 17 residues. The germline V gene encodes CDR1 SEHNR and CDR2 FQNEAQ (reference sequence). Trimming stripped 5 bases from V and 0 bases from J, with 17 bases between. This chain's CDR3 is CASSPSGTERSGNTIYF. The CDR3 nucleotides read TGTGCCAGCAGCCCGTCGGGAACTGAGCGCTCTGGAAACACCATATATTTT.